This T cell receptor beta chain was recorded in a study of cytomegalovirus exposure and HLA in healthy donors. Study-level findings and limits: It was 150 to 200 TCR beta chains that were listed as cytomegalovirus-associated. In a later analysis, an Asian-associated ancestry cluster reportedly showed fewer N-insertions than the approximately 660-donor mean. Prior analysis indicated that the majority of TCR beta V segments exhibited productivity approximately 87% or approximately 30% of the time. In a later analysis, TCR association rates varied by HLA locus: DRB1 most, HLA-C fewest.

This CDR3 is built from 18 residues. The ends lost 2 bases at V and 6 bases at J; junction bases unmatched: 16. Germline V lookup: CDR1 SGHRS, CDR2 YFSETQ. A remark on this clone: Its antigen is unknown.

PCR used 60 Vbeta primers and 13 Jbeta primers. The data were produced by immunoSEQ multiplex PCR, yet TCRdb's version contains in-frame clones alone and is incomplete. The sample has 150,000 to 180,000 clones, about 85% seen once. The rearrangement joins TRBV5-1 to TRBJ2-3; 9 bases align to TRBD2. This TCR came from a woman aged 18-30 years in good health and CMV-seronegative. Material for sequencing was PBMCs. CDR3 in amino acids: CASSLGNGGGGASDTQYF. Written as DNA, the CDR3 is TGCGCCAGCAGCTTAGGTAATGGCGGCGGGGGGGCCAGTGATACGCAGTATTTT.